This T cell receptor beta chain was sequenced in a study of T cell clusters in autoimmune cytopenias. TRB rearrangements were amplified by touch-down multiplex PCR with mixed TRB-A/B primers. Reprocessing the multiplex PCR reads, TCRdb reports a single entry for every CDR3 protein and omits DNA. The sample totals 10,000 to 11,000 distinct CDR3 sequences. Approximately 40,000 genome equivalents of blood DNA were amplified for TRB. Germline CDR1 reads MNHEY; CDR2 reads SVGEGT. CDR3 size: 15 residues. The data were also submitted as part of a second study, on T cell repertoires in aging, cancer and after chemotherapy.

The chain joins TRBV6-2 or TRBV6-3 to TRBJ2-1; TCRdb's assignment of TRBD1 cannot be checked, as there is no DNA. This TCR came from a human donor in good health. Sequencing input: peripheral blood. CDR3 loop: CASARAGTNYNEQFF.